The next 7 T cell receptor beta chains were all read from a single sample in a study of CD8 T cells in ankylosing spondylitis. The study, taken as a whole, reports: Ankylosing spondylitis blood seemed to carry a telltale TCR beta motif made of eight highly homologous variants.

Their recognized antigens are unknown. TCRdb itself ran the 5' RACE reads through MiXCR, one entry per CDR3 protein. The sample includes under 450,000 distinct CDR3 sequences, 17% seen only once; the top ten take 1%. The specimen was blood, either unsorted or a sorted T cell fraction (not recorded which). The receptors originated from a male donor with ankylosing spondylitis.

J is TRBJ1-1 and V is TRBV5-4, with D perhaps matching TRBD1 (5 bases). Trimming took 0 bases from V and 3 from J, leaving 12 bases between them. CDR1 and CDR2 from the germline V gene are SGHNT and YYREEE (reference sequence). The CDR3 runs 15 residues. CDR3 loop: CASSLDQGSYTEAFF. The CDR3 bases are TGTGCCAGCAGCTTGGATCAGGGATCATACACTGAAGCTTTCTTT.

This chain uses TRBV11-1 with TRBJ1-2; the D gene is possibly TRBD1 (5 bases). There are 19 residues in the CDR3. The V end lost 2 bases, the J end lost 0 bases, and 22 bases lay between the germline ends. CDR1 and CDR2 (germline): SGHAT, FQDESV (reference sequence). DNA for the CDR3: TGTGCCAGCAGCTTAACCTACATGACCCAGGGCCCTACTAACTATGGCTACACCTTC. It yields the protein CASSLTYMTQGPTNYGYTF.

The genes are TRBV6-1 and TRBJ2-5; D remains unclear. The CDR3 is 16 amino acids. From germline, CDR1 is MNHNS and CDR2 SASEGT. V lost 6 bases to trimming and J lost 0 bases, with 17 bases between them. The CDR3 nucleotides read TGTGCCAGCAGGCCCAGAAAGGAAGGGTACCAAGAGACCCAGTACTTC. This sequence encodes CASRPRKEGYQETQYF.

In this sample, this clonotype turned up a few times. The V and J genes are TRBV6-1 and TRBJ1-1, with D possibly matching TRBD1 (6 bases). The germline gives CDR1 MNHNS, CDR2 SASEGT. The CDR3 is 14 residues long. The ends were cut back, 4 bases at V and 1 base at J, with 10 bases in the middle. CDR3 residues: CASSVGGQNTEAFF. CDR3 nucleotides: TGTGCCAGCAGTGTTGGGGGGCAGAACACTGAAGCTTTCTTT.

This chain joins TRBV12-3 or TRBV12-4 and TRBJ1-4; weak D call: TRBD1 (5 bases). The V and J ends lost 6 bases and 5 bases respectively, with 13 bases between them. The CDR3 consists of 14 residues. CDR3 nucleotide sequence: TGTGCCAGCAGCCCCAGGGTTCTGAATGAAAAACTGTTTTTT. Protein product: CASSPRVLNEKLFF.

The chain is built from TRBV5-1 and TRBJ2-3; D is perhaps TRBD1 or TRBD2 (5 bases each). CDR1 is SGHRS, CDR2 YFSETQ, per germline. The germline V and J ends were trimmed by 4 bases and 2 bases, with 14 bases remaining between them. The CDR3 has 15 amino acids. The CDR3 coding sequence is TGCGCCAGCAGCGCAACGGGACGCCTCACAGATACGCAGTATTTT. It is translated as CASSATGRLTDTQYF. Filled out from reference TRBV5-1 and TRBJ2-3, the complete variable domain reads KAGVTQTPRYLIKTRGQQVTLSCSPISGHRSVSWYQQTPGQGLQFLFEYFSETQRNKGNFPGRFSGRQFSNSRSEMNVSTLELGDSALYLCASSATGRLTDTQYFGPGTRLTVL.

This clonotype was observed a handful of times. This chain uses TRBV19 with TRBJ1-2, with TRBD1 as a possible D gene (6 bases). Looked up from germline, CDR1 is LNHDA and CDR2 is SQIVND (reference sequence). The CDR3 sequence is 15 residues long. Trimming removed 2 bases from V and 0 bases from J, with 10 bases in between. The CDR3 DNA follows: TGTGCCAGTAGTATAACGACAGGACCTAACTATGGCTACACCTTC. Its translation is CASSITTGPNYGYTF.